Included here is one T cell receptor (beta chain) sequence, with context. This record belongs to a study of control samples from healthy donors and cancer patients. Sequenced by immunoSEQ multiplex PCR; TCRdb stores in-frame clones only, minus some. Of tens of thousands of clones listed, 93% are singletons. This CDR3 spans 16 amino acids. With 3 bases removed from V and 10 bases from J, the gap between germline ends came to 19 bases. Per the germline V gene, CDR1 is LNHDA and CDR2 is SQIVND (reference sequence). The chain is built from TRBV19 and TRBJ1-6; D possibly corresponds to TRBD1 (5 bases). The sequence was collected from a woman between 40 and 55 years old with lung cancer. The sample taken for sequencing was PBMCs. The CDR3 region is CASSISSIWGSSPLHF. The CDR3, as DNA: TGTGCCAGTAGTATTTCGTCAATCTGGGGGTCCTCACCCCTCCACTTT.